In its sample, the clone carrying this T cell receptor (beta chain) was seen a few times. Its specificity is unknown. This sample is part of a study of identical twins. Findings and limits, study-wide: Models came in too low on out-of-frame TCR alpha sharing in monozygotic twins. Memory repertoires lacked the insertion deficit that abundant cord blood beta clonotypes showed. Among beta out-of-frame sequences, excess sharing between twins appeared weaker.

TCRdb ran MiXCR on the 5' RACE reads and lists one entry per CDR3 protein. The data show 700,000 to 950,000 distinct CDR3 sequences, 10% to 15% seen once. These records were also assigned to another study, of yellow fever vaccine responses in identical twins.

This TCR derives from a woman aged 18 to 35 in good health. Sequencing was carried out using PBMCs.

The CDR3 spells CSARDPGLALGTGELFF. Written as DNA, the CDR3 is TGCAGTGCTAGAGACCCGGGACTAGCGCTTGGCACCGGGGAGCTGTTTTTT. The chain couples TRBV20-1 to TRBJ2-2; 10 bases agree with TRBD2. The CDR3 covers 17 residues. Trimming removed 0 bases from V and 4 bases from J; junction bases left unmatched: 8. The germline gives CDR1 DFQATT, CDR2 SNEGSKA (reference sequence).